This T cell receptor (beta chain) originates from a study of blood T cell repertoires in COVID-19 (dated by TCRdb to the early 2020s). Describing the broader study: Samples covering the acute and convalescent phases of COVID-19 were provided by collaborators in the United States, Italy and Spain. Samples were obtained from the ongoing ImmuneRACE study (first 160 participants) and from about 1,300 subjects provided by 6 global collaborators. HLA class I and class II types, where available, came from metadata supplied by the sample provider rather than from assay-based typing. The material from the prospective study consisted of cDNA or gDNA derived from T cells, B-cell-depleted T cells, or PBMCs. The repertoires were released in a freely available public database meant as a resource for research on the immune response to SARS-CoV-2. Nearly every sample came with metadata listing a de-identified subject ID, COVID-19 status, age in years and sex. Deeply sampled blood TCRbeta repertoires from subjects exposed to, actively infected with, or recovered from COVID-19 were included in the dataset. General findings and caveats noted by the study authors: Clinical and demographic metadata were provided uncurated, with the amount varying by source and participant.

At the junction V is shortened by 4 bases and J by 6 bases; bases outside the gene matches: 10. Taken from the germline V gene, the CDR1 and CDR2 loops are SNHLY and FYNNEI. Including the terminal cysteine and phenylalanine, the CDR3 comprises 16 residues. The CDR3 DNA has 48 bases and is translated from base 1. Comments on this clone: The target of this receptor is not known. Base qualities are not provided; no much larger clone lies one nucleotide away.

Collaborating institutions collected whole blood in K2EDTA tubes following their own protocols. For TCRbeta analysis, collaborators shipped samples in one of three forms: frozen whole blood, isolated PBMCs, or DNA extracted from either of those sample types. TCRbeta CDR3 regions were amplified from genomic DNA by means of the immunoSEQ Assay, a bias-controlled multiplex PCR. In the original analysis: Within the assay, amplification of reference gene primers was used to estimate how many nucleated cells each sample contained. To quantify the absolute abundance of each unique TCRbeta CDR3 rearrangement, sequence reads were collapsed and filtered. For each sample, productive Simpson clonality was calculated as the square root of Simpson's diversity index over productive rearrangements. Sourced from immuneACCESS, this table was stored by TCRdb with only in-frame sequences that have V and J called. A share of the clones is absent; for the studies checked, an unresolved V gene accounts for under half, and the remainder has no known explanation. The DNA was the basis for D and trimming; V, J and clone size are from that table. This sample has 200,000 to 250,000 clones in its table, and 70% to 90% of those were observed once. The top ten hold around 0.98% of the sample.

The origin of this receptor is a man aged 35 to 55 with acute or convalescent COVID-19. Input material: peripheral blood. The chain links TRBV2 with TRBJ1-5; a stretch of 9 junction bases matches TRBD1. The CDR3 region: CASSGRGTGTFQPQHF. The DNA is TGTGCCAGCAGTGGCCGCGGGACAGGGACTTTTCAGCCCCAGCATTTT.